The text below deals with one TCR beta chain. The antigen remains undetermined. Treatment meaning: oral pan-JAK inhibitor, 5-10 mg twice daily. These data are taken from a study of CD8+ T cells in alopecia areata. Study outcomes and limitations: Clonality in lesional scalp, especially alopecia totalis/universalis, exceeded that of normal scalp.

V was shortened by 5 bases and J by 4 bases, with 17 bases between the two germline ends. This CDR3 comprises 15 residues. CDR1 and CDR2 (germline): MNHEY, SVGAGI. As the sequencing template, cDNA was produced by extracting RNA and reverse transcribing it. Assay used: immunoSEQ multiplex PCR; TCRdb lists only in-frame clones, some missing. This table has 150,000 to 200,000 clones, roughly three fifths appearing once. The genes are TRBV6-5 and TRBJ1-1, with no clear D. The sample was CD4+ T cells sorted from blood, taken at week 4, from a patient treated with tofacitinib. This receptor was taken from a human donor with alopecia areata. This chain's CDR3 is CASSPSKEGVTEAFF. CDR3 DNA: TGTGCCAGCAGTCCTTCCAAGGAAGGCGTCACTGAAGCTTTCTTT.